This T cell receptor beta chain was recorded in a study of CD8 T cells in ankylosing spondylitis. With 5 bases removed from V and 1 base from J, the gap between germline ends came to 9 bases. The CDR3 contains 14 residues. Study-wide points: CD8+ disease-linked clones were present at relatively low frequencies in blood. A subset of motif variants has previously been described in the synovial fluid and blood of reactive arthritis. One TCR beta motif, made up of roughly eight highly homologous variants, appeared characteristic of ankylosing spondylitis blood. Reports say disease-linked clones showed up significantly more in matched ankylosing spondylitis synovial fluid.

5'-RACE, quantitative and with molecular barcodes, yielded the TCR beta libraries. TCRdb ran MiXCR on the 5' RACE reads and lists one entry per CDR3 protein. The data hold roughly 490,000 distinct CDR3 sequences, with roughly 5.3% observed a single time. The table lists this clonotype with many counts. Its target is not known. The sequenced sample consisted of blood, either unsorted or a sorted T cell fraction (not recorded which). The chain links TRBV12-3 or TRBV12-4 to TRBJ1-5; D gene ambiguous. The TCR comes from a male donor with ankylosing spondylitis. In DNA form, the CDR3 reads TGTGCCAGCAGTCTCCGTACCAGCAATCAGCCCCAGCATTTT. The encoded protein is CASSLRTSNQPQHF.